This TCR beta chain was found in a study of blood T cell repertoires in COVID-19. Study summary: Material from acute and convalescent COVID-19 was sourced from the United States, Italy and Spain. Sample material is recorded as cDNA or gDNA derived from T cells, B-cell-depleted T cells, or PBMCs.

As processed by the authors: Reference gene primers were amplified, and this amplification served to estimate nucleated cell counts. The data were produced by immunoSEQ multiplex PCR, yet TCRdb's version contains in-frame clones alone and is incomplete. V, J and clone size are taken as reported in that table, and D and trimming were inferred from the DNA itself. The table lists some 270,000 clones, 80% to 90% of them singletons, with 3.5% to 5.5% in the top ten. The sequenced material came from PBMCs or T cells enriched from blood (not recorded which). This TCR was sampled from a woman between 25 and 40 years old who had recovered from COVID-19.

The CDR3 is CSVVPVTGTGGTDTQYF. The CDR3 DNA reads as TGCAGCGTTGTCCCGGTAACCGGGACAGGGGGCACAGATACGCAGTATTTT. The chain couples TRBV29-1 to TRBJ2-3; 10 positions agree with TRBD1. The CDR3 is 17 residues long. In germline, CDR1 is SQVTM, CDR2 ANQGSEA. J was trimmed by 1 base and V by 4 bases; bases with no gene match: 11.